The clone carrying this TCR beta chain occurred once. What it binds is unknown. This entry comes from a study of Ad26.COV2.S vaccination and SARS-CoV-2 variants. Looking at the study overall: Donor allocation was to the COV1001 Ad26.COV2.S trial arm. Recipients of Ad26.COV2.S got it intramuscularly, once or twice 56 days apart. Study conclusions and caveats: Breadth measured for non-spike TCRs was similar across vaccine and placebo recipients. Analyses of TCR breadth and depth may have underestimated total T cell responses.

CDR3 length: 17 residues. With 4 bases removed from V and 4 bases from J, the gap between germline ends came to 20 bases. Germline V gives CDR1 MRHNA, CDR2 SNTAGT. Treatment: roughly 18 received Ad26.COV2.S at low or high dose, single or two shots; several received placebo; per-sample allocation not given. Samples were taken on day 63 after the first vaccine or placebo injection. The data were produced by immunoSEQ multiplex PCR, yet TCRdb's version contains in-frame clones alone and is incomplete. The table has 200,000 to 300,000 clones, about 83% seen once. The TCR comes from a person aged 18-65 years who received the Ad26.COV2.S COVID-19 vaccine or a placebo. Material: peripheral blood, obtained in a trial of Ad26.COV2.S vaccine versus placebo. This chain links TRBV6-4 with TRBJ2-1; D may be TRBD1 (7 bases). CDR3 loop: CASSAEQGRRGYNEQFF. The CDR3 DNA sequence: TGTGCCAGCAGTGCCGAACAGGGGAGGAGGGGATACAATGAGCAGTTCTTC.